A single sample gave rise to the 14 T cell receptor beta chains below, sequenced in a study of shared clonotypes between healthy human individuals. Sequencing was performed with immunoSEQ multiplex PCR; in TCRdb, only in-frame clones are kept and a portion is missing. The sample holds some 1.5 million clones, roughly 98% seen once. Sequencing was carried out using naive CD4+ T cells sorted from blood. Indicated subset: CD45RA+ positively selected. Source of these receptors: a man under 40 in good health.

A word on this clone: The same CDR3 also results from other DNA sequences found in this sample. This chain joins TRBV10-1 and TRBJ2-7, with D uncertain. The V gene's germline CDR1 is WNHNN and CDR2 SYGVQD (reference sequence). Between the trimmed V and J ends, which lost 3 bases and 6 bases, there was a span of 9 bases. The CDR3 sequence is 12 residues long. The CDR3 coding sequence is TGCGCCAGCAGTGACCCGGGCGGCGAGCAGTACTTC. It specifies CASSDPGGEQYF.

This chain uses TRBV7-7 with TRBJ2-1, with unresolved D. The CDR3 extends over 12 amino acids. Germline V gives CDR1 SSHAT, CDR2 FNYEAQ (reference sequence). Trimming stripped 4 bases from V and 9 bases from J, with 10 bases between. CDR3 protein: CASSSPGTEQFF. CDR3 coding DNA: TGTGCCAGCAGCTCCCCGGGCACTGAGCAGTTCTTC.

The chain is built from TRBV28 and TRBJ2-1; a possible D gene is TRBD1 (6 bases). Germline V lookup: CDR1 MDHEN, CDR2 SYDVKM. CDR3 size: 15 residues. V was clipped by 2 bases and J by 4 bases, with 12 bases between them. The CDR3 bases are TGTGCCAGCAGTTTAGGGGGCGGGCCTTACAATGAGCAGTTCTTC. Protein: CASSLGGGPYNEQFF.

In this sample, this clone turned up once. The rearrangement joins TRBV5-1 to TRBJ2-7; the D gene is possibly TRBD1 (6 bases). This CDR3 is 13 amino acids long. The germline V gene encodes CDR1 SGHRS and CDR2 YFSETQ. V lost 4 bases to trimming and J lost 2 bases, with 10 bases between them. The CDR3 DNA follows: TGCGCCAGCAGCCAGGACAGCGCCTACGAGCAGTACTTC. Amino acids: CASSQDSAYEQYF. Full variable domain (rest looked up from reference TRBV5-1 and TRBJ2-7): KAGVTQTPRYLIKTRGQQVTLSCSPISGHRSVSWYQQTPGQGLQFLFEYFSETQRNKGNFPGRFSGRQFSNSRSEMNVSTLELGDSALYLCASSQDSAYEQYFGPGTRLTVT.

The CDR3: CASRGIPGTGGADTQYF. The CDR3 DNA reads as TGCGCCAGTAGGGGAATCCCCGGGACAGGGGGCGCAGATACGCAGTATTTT. The V gene is TRBV5-1, the J gene TRBJ2-3, with TRBD1 matching 12 bases. Germline V gives CDR1 SGHRS, CDR2 YFSETQ. The CDR3 loop spans 17 amino acids. The V gene end was trimmed by 8 bases and the J gene end by 4 bases; junction bases not matched to a gene: 14.

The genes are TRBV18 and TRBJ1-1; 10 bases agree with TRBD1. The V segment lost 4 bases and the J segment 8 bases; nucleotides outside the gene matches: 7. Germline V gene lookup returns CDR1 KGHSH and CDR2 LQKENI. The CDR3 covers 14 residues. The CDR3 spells CASSQPGQGTEAFF. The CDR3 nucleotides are TGTGCCAGCTCACAACCGGGACAGGGGACCGAAGCTTTCTTT.

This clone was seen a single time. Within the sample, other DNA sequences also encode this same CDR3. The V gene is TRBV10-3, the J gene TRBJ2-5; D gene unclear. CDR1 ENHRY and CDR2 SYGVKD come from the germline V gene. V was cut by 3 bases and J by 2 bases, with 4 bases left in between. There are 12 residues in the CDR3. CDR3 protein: CAISEGQETQYF. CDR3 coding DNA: TGTGCCATCAGTGAAGGGCAAGAGACCCAGTACTTC.

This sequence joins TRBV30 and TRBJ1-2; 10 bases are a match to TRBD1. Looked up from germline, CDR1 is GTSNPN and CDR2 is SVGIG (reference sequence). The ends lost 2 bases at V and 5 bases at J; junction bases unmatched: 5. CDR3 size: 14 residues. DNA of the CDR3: TGTGCCTGGAGTATAGGGACAGGGGCTTATGGCTACACCTTC. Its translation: CAWSIGTGAYGYTF.

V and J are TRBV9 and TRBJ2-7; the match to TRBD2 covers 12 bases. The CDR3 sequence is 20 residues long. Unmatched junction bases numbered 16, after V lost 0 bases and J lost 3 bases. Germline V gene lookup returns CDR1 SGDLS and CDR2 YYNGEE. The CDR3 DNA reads TGTGCCAGCAGCGTAGATGGGAGACTAGCGGGAGCATTAGGGGACTACGAGCAGTACTTC. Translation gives CASSVDGRLAGALGDYEQYF.

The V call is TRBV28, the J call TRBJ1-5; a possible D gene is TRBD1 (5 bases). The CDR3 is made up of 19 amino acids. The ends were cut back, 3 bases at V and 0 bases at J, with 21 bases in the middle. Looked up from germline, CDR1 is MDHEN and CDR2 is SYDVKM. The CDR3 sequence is CASSFTRVEGRYSNQPQHF. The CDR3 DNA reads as TGTGCCAGCAGTTTCACGAGGGTTGAGGGACGTTATAGCAATCAGCCCCAGCATTTT.

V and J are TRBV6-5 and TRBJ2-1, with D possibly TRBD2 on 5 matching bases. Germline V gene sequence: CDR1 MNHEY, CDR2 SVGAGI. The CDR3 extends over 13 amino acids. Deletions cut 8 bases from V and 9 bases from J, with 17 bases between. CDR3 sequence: CASDRGRNGEQFF. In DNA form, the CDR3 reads TGTGCCAGCGACCGAGGGAGAAACGGTGAGCAGTTCTTC.

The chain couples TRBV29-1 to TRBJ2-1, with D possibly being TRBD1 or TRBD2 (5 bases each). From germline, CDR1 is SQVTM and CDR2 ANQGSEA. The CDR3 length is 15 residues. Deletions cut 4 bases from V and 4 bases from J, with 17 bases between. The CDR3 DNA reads TGCAGCGTTGGCCCGGGACCCGAGGGTTACAATGAGCAGTTCTTC. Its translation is CSVGPGPEGYNEQFF.

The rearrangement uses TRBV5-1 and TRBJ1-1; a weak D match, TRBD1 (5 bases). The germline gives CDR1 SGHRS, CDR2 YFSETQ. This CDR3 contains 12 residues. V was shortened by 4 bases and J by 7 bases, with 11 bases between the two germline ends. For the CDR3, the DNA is TGCGCCAGCAGCCCCCTCGACAGTGAAGCTTTCTTT. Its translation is CASSPLDSEAFF.

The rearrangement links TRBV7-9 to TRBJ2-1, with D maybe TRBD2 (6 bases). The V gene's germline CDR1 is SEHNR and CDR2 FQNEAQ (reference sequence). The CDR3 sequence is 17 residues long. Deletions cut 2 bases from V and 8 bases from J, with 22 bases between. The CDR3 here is CASSLRGGRDLEDEQFF. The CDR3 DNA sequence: TGTGCCAGCAGCTTAAGGGGAGGAAGGGACCTGGAGGATGAGCAGTTCTTC.